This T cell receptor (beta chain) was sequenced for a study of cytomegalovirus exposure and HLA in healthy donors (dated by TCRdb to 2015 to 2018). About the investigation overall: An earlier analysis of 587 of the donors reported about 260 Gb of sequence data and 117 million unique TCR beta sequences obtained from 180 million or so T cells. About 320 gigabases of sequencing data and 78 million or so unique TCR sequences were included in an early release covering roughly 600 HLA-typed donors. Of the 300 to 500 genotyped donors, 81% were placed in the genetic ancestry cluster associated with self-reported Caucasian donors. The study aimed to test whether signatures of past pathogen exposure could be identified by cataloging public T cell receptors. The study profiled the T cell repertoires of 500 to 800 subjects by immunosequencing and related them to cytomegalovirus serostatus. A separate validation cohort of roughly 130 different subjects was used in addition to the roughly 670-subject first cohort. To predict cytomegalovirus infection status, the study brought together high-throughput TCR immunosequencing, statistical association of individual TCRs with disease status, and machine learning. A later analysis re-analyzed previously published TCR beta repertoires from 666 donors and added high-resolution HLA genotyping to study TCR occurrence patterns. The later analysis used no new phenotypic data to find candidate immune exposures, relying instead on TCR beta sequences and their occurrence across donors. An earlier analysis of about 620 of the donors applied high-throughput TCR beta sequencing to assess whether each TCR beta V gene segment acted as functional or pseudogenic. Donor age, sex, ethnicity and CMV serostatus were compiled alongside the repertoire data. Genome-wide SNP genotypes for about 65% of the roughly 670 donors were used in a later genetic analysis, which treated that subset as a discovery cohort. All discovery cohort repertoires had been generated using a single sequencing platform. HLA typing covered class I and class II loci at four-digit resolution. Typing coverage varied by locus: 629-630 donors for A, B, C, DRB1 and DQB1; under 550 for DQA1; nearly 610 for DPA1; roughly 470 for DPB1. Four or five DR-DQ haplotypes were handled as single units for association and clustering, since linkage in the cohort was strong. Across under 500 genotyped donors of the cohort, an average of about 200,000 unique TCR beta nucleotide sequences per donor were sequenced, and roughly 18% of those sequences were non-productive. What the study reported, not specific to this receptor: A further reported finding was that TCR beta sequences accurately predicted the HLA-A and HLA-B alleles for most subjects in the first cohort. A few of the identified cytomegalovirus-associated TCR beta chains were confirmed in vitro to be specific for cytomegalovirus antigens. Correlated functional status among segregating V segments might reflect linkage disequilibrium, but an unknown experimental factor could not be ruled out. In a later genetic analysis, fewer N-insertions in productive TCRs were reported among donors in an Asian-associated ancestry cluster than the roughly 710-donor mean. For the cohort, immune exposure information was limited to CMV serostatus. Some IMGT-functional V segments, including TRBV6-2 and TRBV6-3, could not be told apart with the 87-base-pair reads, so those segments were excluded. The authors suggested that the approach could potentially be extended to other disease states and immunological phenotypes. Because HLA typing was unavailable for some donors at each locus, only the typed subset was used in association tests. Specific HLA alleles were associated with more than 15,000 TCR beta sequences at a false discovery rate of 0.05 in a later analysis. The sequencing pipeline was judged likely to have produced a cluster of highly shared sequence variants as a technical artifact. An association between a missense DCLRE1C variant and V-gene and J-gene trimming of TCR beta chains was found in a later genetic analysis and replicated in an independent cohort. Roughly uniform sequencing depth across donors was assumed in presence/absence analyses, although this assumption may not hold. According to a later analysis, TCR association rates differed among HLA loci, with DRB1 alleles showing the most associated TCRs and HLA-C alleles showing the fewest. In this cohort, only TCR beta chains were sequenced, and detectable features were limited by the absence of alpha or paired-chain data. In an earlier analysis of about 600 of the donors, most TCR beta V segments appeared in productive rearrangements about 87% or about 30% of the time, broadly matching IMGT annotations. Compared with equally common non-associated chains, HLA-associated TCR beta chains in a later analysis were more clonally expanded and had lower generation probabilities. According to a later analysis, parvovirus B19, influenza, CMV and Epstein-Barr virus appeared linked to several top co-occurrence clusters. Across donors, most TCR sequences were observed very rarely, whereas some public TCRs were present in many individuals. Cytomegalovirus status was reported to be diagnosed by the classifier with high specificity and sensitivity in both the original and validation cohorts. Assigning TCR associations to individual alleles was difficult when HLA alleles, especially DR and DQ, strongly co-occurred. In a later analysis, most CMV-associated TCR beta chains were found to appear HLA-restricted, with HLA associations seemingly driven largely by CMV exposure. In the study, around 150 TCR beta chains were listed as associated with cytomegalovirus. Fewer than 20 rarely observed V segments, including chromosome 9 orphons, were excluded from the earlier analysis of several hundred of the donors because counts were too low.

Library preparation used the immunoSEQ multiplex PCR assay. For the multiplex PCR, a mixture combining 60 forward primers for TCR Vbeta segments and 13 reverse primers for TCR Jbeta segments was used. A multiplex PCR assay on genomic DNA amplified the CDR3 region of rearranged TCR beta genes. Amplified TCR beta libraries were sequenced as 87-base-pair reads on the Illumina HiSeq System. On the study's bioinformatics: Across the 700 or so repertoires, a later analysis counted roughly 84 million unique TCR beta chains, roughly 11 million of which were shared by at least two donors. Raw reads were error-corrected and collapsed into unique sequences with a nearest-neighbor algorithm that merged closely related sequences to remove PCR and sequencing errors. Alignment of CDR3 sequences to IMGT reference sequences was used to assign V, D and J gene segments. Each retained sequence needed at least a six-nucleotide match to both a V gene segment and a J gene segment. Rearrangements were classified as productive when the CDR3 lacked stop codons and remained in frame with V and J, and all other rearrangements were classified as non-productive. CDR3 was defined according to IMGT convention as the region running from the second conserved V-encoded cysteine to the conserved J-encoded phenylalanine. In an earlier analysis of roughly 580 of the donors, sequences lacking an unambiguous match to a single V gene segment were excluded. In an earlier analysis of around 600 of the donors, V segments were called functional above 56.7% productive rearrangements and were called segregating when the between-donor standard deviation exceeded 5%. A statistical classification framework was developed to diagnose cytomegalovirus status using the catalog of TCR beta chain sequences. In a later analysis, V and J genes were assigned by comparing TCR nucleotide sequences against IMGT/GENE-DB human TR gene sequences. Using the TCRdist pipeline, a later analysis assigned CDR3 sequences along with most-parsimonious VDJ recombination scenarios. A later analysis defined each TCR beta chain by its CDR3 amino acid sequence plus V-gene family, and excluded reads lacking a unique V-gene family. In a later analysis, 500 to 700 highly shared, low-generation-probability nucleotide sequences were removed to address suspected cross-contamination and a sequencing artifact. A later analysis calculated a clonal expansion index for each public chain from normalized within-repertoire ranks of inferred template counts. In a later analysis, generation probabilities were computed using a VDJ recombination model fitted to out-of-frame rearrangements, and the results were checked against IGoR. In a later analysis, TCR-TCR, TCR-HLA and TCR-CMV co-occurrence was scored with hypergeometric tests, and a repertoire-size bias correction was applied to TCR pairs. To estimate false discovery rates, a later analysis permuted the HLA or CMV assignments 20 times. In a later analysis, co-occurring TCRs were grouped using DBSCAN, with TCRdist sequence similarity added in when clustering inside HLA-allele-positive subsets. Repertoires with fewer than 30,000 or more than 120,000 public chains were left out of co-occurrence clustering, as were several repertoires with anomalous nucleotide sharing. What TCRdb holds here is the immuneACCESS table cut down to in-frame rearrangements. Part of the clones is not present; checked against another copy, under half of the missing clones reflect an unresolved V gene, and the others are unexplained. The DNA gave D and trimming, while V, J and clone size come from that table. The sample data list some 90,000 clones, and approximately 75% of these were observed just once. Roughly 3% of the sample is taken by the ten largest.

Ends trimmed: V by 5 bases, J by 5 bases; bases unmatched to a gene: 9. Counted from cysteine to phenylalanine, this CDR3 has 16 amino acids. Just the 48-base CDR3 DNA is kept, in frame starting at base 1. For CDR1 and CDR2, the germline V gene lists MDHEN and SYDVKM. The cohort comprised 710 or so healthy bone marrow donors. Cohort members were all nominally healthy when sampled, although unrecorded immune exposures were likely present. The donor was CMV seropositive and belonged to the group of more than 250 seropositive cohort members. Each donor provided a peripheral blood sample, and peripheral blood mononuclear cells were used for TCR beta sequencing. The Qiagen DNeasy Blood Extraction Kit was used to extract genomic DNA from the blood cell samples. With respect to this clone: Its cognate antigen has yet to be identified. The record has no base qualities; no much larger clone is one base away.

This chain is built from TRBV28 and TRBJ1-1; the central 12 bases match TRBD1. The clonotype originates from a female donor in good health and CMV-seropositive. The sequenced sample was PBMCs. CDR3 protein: CASSDPGQGARTEAFF. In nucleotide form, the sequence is TGTGCCAGCAGTGATCCGGGACAGGGGGCTAGGACTGAAGCTTTCTTT.